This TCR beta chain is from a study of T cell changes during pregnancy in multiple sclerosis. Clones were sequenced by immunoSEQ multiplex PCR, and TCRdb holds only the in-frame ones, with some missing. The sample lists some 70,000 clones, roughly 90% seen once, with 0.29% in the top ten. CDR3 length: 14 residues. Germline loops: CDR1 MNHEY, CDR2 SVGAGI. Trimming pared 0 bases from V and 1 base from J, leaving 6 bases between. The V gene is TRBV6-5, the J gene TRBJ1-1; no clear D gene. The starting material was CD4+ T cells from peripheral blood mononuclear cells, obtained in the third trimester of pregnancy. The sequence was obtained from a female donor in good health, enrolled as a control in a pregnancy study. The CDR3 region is CASSYSFRNTEAFF. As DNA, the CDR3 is TGTGCCAGCAGTTACTCGTTTCGGAACACTGAAGCTTTCTTT.